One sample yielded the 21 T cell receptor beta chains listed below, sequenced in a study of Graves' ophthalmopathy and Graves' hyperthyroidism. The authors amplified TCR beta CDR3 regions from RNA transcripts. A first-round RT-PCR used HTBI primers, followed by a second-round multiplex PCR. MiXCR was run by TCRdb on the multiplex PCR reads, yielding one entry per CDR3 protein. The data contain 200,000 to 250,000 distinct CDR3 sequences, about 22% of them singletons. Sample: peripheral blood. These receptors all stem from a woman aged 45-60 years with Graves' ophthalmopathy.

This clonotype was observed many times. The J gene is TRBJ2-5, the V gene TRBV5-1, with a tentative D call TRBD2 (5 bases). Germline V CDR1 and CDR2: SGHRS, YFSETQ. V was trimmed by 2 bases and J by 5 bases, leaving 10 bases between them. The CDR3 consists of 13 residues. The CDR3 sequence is CASSFERGETQYF. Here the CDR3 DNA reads TGCGCCAGCAGCTTCGAGAGAGGGGAGACCCAGTACTTC.

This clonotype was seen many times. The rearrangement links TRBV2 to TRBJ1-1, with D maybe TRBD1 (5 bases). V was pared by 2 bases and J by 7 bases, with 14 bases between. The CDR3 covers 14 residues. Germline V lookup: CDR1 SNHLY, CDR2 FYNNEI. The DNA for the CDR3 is TGTGCCAGCAGTGAAATGGTGGGGGGAGGTGAAGCTTTCTTT. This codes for CASSEMVGGGEAFF.

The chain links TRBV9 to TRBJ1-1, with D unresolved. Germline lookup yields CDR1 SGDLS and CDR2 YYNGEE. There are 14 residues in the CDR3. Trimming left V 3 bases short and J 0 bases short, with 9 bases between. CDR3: CASSAGHLNTEAFF. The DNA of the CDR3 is TGTGCCAGCAGCGCAGGCCACCTGAACACTGAAGCTTTCTTT.

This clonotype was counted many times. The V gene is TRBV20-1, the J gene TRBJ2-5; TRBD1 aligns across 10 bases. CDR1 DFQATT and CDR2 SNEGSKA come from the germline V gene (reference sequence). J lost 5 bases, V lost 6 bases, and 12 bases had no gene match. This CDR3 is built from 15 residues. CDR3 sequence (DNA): TGCAGTGCCCTCCCCCCGGGACAGGGGTTGGAGACCCAGTACTTC. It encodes CSALPPGQGLETQYF.

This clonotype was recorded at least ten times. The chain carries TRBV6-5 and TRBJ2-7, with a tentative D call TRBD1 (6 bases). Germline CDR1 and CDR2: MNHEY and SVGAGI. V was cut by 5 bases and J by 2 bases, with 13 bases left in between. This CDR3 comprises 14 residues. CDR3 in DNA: TGTGCCAGCAGTAGGGGGTTGGGGACCTACGAGCAGTACTTC. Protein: CASSRGLGTYEQYF.

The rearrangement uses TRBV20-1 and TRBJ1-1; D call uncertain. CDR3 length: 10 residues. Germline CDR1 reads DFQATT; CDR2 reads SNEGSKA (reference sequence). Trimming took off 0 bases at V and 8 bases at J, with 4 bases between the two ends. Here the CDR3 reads CSAREREAFF. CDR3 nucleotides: TGCAGTGCTAGAGAAAGGGAAGCTTTCTTT.

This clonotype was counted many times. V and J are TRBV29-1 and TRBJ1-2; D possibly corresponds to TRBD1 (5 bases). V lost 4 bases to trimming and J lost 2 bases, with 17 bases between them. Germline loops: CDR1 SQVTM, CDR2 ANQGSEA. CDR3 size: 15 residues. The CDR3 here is CSVVLAGNRNYGYTF. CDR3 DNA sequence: TGCAGCGTTGTCCTCGCAGGGAATCGGAACTATGGCTACACCTTC.

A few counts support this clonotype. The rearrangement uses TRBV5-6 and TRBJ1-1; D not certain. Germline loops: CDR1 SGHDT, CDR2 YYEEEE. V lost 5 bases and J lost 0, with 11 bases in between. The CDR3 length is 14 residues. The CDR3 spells CASSQRILNTEAFF. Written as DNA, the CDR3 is TGTGCCAGCAGTCAGCGAATACTGAACACTGAAGCTTTCTTT. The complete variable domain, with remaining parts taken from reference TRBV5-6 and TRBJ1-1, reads DAGVTQSPTHLIKTRGQQVTLRCSPKSGHDTVSWYQQALGQGPQFIFQYYEEEERQRGNFPDRFSGHQFPNYSSELNVNALLLGDSALYLCASSQRILNTEAFFGQGTRLTVV.

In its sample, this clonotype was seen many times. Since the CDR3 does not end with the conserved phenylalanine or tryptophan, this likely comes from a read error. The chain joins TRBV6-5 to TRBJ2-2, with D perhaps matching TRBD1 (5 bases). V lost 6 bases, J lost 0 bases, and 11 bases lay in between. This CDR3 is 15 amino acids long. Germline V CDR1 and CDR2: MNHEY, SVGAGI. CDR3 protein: CASRLDRSNTGELFS. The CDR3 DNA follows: TGTGCCAGCAGACTCGACAGATCGAACACCGGGGAGCTGTTTTCT.

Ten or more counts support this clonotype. CDR3 loop: CASSRDRGTSILGGELFF. The CDR3 DNA reads TGCGCCAGCAGCCGTGATAGAGGGACTAGTATCCTGGGCGGGGAGCTGTTTTTT. The chain joins TRBV5-1 to TRBJ2-2; 8 bases match TRBD2. V shed 4 bases, J shed 7 bases, and the junction held 18 bases outside the gene matches. Per the germline V gene, CDR1 is SGHRS and CDR2 is YFSETQ. This CDR3 region has 18 residues.

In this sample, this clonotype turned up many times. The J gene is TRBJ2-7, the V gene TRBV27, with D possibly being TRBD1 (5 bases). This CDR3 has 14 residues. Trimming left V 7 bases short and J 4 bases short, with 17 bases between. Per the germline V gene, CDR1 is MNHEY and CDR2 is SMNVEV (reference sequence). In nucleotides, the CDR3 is TGTGCCAGCATCTCCAGGGTAAACGGTTACGAGCAGTACTTC. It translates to CASISRVNGYEQYF.

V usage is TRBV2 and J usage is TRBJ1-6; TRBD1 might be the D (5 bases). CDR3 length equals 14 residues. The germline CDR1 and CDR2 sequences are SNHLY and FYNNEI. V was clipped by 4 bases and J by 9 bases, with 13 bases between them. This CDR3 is CASSASGSSSPLHF. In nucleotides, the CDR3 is TGTGCCAGCAGTGCCTCAGGGAGTTCTTCACCCCTCCACTTT.

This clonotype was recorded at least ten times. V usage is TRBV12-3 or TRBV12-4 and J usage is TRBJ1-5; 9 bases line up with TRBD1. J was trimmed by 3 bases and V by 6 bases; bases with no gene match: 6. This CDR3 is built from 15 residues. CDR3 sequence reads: CASSETGGDNQPQHF. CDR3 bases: TGTGCCAGCAGCGAGACAGGGGGGGACAATCAGCCCCAGCATTTT.

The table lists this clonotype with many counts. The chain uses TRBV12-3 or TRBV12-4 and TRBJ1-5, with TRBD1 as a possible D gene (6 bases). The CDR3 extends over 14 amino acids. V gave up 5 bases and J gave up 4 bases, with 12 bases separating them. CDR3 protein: CASSQTGRNQPQHF. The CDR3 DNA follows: TGTGCCAGCAGTCAGACAGGACGAAATCAGCCCCAGCATTTT.

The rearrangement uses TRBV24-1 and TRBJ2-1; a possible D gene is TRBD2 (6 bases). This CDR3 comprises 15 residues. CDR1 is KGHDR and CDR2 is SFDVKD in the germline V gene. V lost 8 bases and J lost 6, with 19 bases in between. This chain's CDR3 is CATNPGPAGPNEQFF. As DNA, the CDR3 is TGTGCCACCAACCCCGGGCCCGCGGGACCCAATGAGCAGTTCTTC.

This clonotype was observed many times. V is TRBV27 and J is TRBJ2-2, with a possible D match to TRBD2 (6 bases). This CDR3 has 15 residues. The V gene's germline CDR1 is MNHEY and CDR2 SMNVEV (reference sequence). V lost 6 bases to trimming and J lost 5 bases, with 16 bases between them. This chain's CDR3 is CASRKAGTRTGELFF. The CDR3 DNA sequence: TGTGCCAGCAGAAAAGCCGGGACTCGGACCGGGGAGCTGTTTTTT.

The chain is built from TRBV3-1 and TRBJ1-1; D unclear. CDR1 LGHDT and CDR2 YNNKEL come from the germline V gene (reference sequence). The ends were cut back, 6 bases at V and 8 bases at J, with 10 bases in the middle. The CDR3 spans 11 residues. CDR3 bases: TGTGCCAGCAGTTTTGGAAGGGAAGCTTTCTTT. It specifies CASSFGREAFF. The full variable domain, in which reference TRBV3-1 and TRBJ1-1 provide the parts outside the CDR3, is DTAVSQTPKYLVTQMGNDKSIKCEQNLGHDTMYWYKQDSKKFLKIMFSYNNKELIINETVPNRFSPKSPDKAHLNLHINSLELGDSAVYFCASSFGREAFFGQGTRLTVV.

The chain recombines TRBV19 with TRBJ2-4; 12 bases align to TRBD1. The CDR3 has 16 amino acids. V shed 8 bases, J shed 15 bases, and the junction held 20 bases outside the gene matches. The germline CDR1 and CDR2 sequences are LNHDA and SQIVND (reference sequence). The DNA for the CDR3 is TGTGCCAGTCGCGCCATTCCGGGACAGGGGGCTCTAGGGGTGTACTTC. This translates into CASRAIPGQGALGVYF.

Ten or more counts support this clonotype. The CDR3 is CASRPTGAPYEQYF. In nucleotides, the CDR3 is TGCGCCAGCAGACCAACAGGGGCGCCCTACGAGCAGTACTTC. The rearrangement joins TRBV5-1 to TRBJ2-7; 7 bases agree with TRBD1. There are 14 residues in the CDR3. Per germline, CDR1 SGHRS and CDR2 YFSETQ. V was clipped by 5 bases and J by 2 bases; unmatched bases: 7. Supplemented by reference TRBV5-1 and TRBJ2-7, the full variable domain reads KAGVTQTPRYLIKTRGQQVTLSCSPISGHRSVSWYQQTPGQGLQFLFEYFSETQRNKGNFPGRFSGRQFSNSRSEMNVSTLELGDSALYLCASRPTGAPYEQYFGPGTRLTVT.

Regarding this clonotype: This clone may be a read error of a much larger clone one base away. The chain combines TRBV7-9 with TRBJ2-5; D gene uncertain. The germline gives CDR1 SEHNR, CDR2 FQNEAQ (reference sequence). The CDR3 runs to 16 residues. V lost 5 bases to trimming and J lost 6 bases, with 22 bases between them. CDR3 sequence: CASSPAPVLGSQTQYF. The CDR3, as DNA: TGTGCCAGCAGCCCAGCCCCCGTACTCGGATCGCAGACCCAGTACTTC.

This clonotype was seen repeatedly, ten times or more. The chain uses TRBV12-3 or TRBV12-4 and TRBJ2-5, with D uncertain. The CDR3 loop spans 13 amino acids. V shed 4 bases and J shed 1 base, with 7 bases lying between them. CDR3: CASSYESQETQYF. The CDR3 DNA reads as TGTGCCAGCAGTTATGAATCCCAAGAGACCCAGTACTTC.